A single sample is the source of the 17 T cell receptor beta chains below, sequenced in a study of T cell responses to AZD1222 COVID-19 vaccine. The assay was immunoSEQ multiplex PCR, and TCRdb's table has in-frame clones only and misses some. Here the sample spans more than 100,000 clones, under 95% being singletons. This material consisted of peripheral blood, taken 28 days after the second AZD1222 dose. The receptor set was obtained from an adult who received the AZD1222 COVID-19 vaccine.

This clone came up once. The V call is TRBV3-1 (or the pseudogene TRBV3-2), the J call TRBJ1-4; 10 nucleotides match TRBD1. This CDR3 spans 16 amino acids. CDR1 LGHDT and CDR2 YNNKEL come from the germline V gene (reference sequence). Trimming at V came to 3 bases and at J to 8 bases, leaving 9 bases not matched to a gene. The CDR3 nucleotides read TGTGCCAGCAGCCACGGACAGGGGGGATTCGGCGAAAAACTGTTTTTT. This encodes CASSHGQGGFGEKLFF.

This clone was seen a single time. This rearrangement joins TRBV7-2 to TRBJ2-5; 8 bases fit TRBD2. The germline V gene encodes CDR1 SGHTA and CDR2 FQGNSA. CDR3 length equals 15 residues. Losses at the gene ends were 5 bases for V and 4 bases for J; bases not matched to a gene: 9. The CDR3 here is CASSQGLAGGETQYF. The CDR3 coding sequence is TGTGCCAGCAGCCAAGGACTAGCCGGAGGAGAGACCCAGTACTTC.

The rearrangement uses TRBV4-3 and TRBJ2-1; 11 bases map to TRBD2. The CDR3 runs to 17 residues. Germline CDR1 and CDR2: LGHNA and YSLEER. V was pared by 0 bases and J by 7 bases, with 8 bases of the junction left unmatched. The DNA of the CDR3 is TGCGCCAGCAGCCAAGATGTAACTAGCGGGGGAGAGAATGAGCAGTTCTTC. This encodes CASSQDVTSGGENEQFF.

The chain combines TRBV15 with TRBJ2-3, with 9 bases matching TRBD2. Trimming removed 0 bases from V and 3 bases from J; junction bases left unmatched: 13. The CDR3 sequence is 19 residues long. Germline CDR1 reads LNHNV; CDR2 reads YYDKDF (reference sequence). This chain's CDR3 is CATSRDLGAAGGPTDTQYF. The CDR3 DNA sequence: TGTGCCACCAGCAGAGATTTGGGGGCGGCGGGAGGGCCGACAGATACGCAGTATTTT.

This clone is a singleton in its sample. The rearrangement links TRBV7-2 to TRBJ1-6; the D gene is possibly TRBD1 (5 bases). The ends were cut back, 6 bases at V and 4 bases at J, with 13 bases in the middle. The CDR3 is made up of 15 amino acids. Germline V CDR1 and CDR2: SGHTA, FQGNSA. CDR3 in DNA: TGTGCCAGCAGTATAATAGGGGCATATAATTCACCCCTCCACTTT. This sequence encodes CASSIIGAYNSPLHF.

The CDR3 loop is CASTSGGTPVDAIYF. CDR3 sequence (DNA): TGTGCCAGCACCTCAGGGGGGACGCCCGTTGACGCCATATATTTT. This chain joins TRBV7-2 and TRBJ1-3; 7 nucleotides agree with TRBD1. The CDR3 loop spans 15 amino acids. From germline, CDR1 is SGHTA and CDR2 FQGNSA. Trimming removed 7 bases from V and 11 bases from J; junction bases left unmatched: 17.

This clone was picked up one time. This chain connects TRBV29-1 to TRBJ2-7; D possibly uses TRBD1 or TRBD2 (5 bases each). V dropped 6 bases and J dropped 1 base, with 13 bases sitting between them. From germline, CDR1 is SQVTM and CDR2 ANQGSEA. This CDR3 is built from 13 residues. The CDR3 coding sequence is TGCAGCGTGGGGACGGCCCTTTCCTACGAGCAGTACTTC. It is translated as CSVGTALSYEQYF.

The rearrangement links TRBV7-2 to TRBJ2-7; 9 nucleotides align to TRBD1. The germline V gene has CDR1 SGHTA and CDR2 FQGNSA. The V segment lost 7 bases and the J segment 5 bases; nucleotides outside the gene matches: 12. The CDR3 length is 15 residues. For the CDR3, the DNA is TGTGCCAGCACCCCCGGGACAGGGATTGGCAACGAGCAGTACTTC. Translation: CASTPGTGIGNEQYF.

This chain joins TRBV7-2 and TRBJ2-7, with 7 bases aligning to TRBD1. This CDR3 contains 15 residues. V lost 1 base to trimming and J lost 5 bases; unmatched junction nucleotides: 8. Germline CDR1 is SGHTA and CDR2 is FQGNSA. The DNA for the CDR3 is TGTGCCAGCAGCTTAGTGACAGGGAAGGAACACGAGCAGTACTTC. Encoded protein: CASSLVTGKEHEQYF.

V and J are TRBV7-9 and TRBJ2-1; no firm D call. V lost 5 bases to trimming and J lost 6 bases, with 17 bases between them. This CDR3 contains 15 residues. The germline V gene has CDR1 SEHNR and CDR2 FQNEAQ (reference sequence). The CDR3 region has the DNA TGTGCCAGCAGCCCGTTTAAGGACCGGGTCAATGAGCAGTTCTTC. Translating it yields CASSPFKDRVNEQFF.

The chain joins TRBV18 to TRBJ2-3, with D perhaps TRBD2 (7 bases). Trimming left V 2 bases short and J 6 bases short, with 18 bases between. This CDR3 is 16 amino acids long. Germline assignment: CDR1 KGHSH and CDR2 LQKENI. The CDR3 coding sequence is TGTGCCAGCTCACCAACCGAGGGGGGGCGAGGTGATACGCAGTATTTT. This encodes CASSPTEGGRGDTQYF.

The chain has TRBV4-1 and TRBJ2-1; D call uncertain. This CDR3 is built from 15 residues. Germline CDR1 MGHRA, CDR2 YSYEKL. Trimming shortened V by 8 bases and J by 3 bases, and 17 bases separated the two germline ends. CDR3 region: CASAQAAGLYNEQFF. Here the CDR3 DNA reads TGCGCCAGCGCCCAGGCGGCAGGTCTCTACAATGAGCAGTTCTTC.

The J gene is TRBJ1-2, the V gene TRBV27, with D tentatively TRBD1 (5 bases). CDR1 is MNHEY, CDR2 SMNVEV, per germline (reference sequence). This CDR3 has 15 residues. V was trimmed by 5 bases and J by 0 bases, leaving 13 bases between them. The CDR3 nucleotides are TGTGCCAGCAGTCCAATGGGGGTATCTAACTATGGCTACACCTTC. It is translated as CASSPMGVSNYGYTF.

In DNA, the CDR3 is TGCAGTGCTAGTCGCCGTCAGGGCAGGCAGTATAGCAATCAGCCCCAGCATTTT. Amino acid sequence: CSASRRQGRQYSNQPQHF. The genes are TRBV20-1 and TRBJ1-5, with D perhaps matching TRBD1 (5 bases). Germline CDR1 and CDR2: DFQATT and SNEGSKA (reference sequence). Trimming removed 3 bases from V and 0 bases from J, with 21 bases in between. This CDR3 contains 18 residues.

The rearrangement joins TRBV27 to TRBJ2-1, with 10 bases fitting TRBD1. CDR1 and CDR2 from the germline V gene are MNHEY and SMNVEV (reference sequence). CDR3 length: 14 amino acids. The V gene end was trimmed by 3 bases and the J gene end by 4 bases; junction bases not matched to a gene: 0. The CDR3, as DNA: TGTGCCAGCAGTTTGGACAGGGGGTACAATGAGCAGTTCTTC. It specifies CASSLDRGYNEQFF.

The genes are TRBV4-1 and TRBJ2-7, with D possibly TRBD2 on 6 matching bases. V dropped 2 bases and J dropped 6 bases, with 14 bases sitting between them. CDR1 and CDR2 from the germline V gene are MGHRA and YSYEKL. This CDR3 has 14 amino acids. CDR3 DNA sequence: TGCGCCAGCAGCCAATCCCGGGGACTCCTCGAGCAGTACTTC. This gives the protein CASSQSRGLLEQYF.

This clone was observed once. This chain connects TRBV18 to TRBJ1-5, with D unresolved. The germline V gene encodes CDR1 KGHSH and CDR2 LQKENI. The CDR3 has 14 residues. The V end was cut by 4 bases, the J end by 0 bases, with 7 bases between. The CDR3 loop is CASSLGNSNQPQHF. The CDR3 nucleotides read TGTGCCAGCTCACTAGGTAATAGCAATCAGCCCCAGCATTTT.